The present T cell receptor beta chain was sequenced within a study of T cells in Graves' hyperthyroidism and ophthalmopathy. Study observations and caveats: A 13 V-J signature model discriminated ophthalmopathy versus stable hyperthyroidism.

Concerning this clonotype itself: Its target is unknown.

Clinical symptoms, serum thyroxine, TRAb, thyroid ultrasound and orbital computed tomography informed diagnoses. Blood dates from first hyperthyroidism diagnosis, before any ophthalmopathy symptoms. The PBMCs had their origin in 7.5 to 10 ml of fresh peripheral blood. CDR1 is KGHSH and CDR2 is LQKENI in the germline V gene. With V trimmed by 1 base and J by 7 bases, 13 bases remained unmatched. There are 18 residues in the CDR3. Amplified TCR beta CDR3 regions came from RNA transcripts. HTBI primers were employed in a first-round RT-PCR of the TCR CDR3. Using its own MiXCR run on the multiplex PCR reads, TCRdb lists one record per CDR3 protein. In the table there are 600,000 to 850,000 distinct CDR3 sequences, roughly 20% of which are singletons.

Sequencing was done on a sample of blood. The TCR sequence derives from a woman aged 45-59 years with Graves' hyperthyroidism that later progressed to Graves' ophthalmopathy. The chain links TRBV18 to TRBJ1-6, with 7 nucleotides matching TRBD1. CDR3 sequence (DNA): TGTGCCAGCTCACCACTCAGGGGGTATGGTTCATGGAATTCACCCCTCCACTTT. Translating gives CASSPLRGYGSWNSPLHF.